The next 24 T cell receptor beta chains were all read from a single sample in a study of spatial heterogeneity in lung cancer. Each CDR3 protein is one row after TCRdb ran MiXCR on the 5' RACE reads. The table has 20,000 to 25,000 distinct CDR3 sequences, around 5.8% seen once. Stated time point: sample taken at primary tumor resection. This sample comprised PBMCs, obtained at surgery. The source of these receptors is a male donor with early-stage non-small cell lung cancer.

This clonotype has a count of ten or more. J is TRBJ2-3 and V is TRBV28; D is perhaps TRBD1 (5 bases). The CDR3 is 15 amino acids. The V end lost 3 bases, the J end lost 4 bases, and 14 bases lay between the germline ends. Per the germline V gene, CDR1 is MDHEN and CDR2 is SYDVKM. CDR3 protein: CASSLYRGSSDTQYF. The CDR3 nucleotides read TGTGCCAGCAGTTTGTATAGGGGATCGTCAGATACGCAGTATTTT.

This clonotype was observed many times. The genes are TRBV10-3 and TRBJ2-7; TRBD2 might be the D (6 bases). Germline lookup yields CDR1 ENHRY and CDR2 SYGVKD. Deletions cut 6 bases from V and 1 base from J, with 10 bases between. The CDR3 is 13 residues long. CDR3 in amino acids: CAIRGEASYEQYF. The CDR3 DNA reads as TGTGCCATCAGGGGGGAGGCGTCCTACGAGCAGTACTTC.

This clonotype was seen ten or more times. The chain is built from TRBV12-3 or TRBV12-4 and TRBJ2-5; no clear D. The V end lost 5 bases, the J end lost 0 bases, and 7 bases lay between the germline ends. The CDR3 is 13 amino acids. CDR3 bases: TGTGCCAGCAGTCCCCTAGACCAAGAGACCCAGTACTTC. Translated, it gives CASSPLDQETQYF.

Many counts were recorded for this clonotype. The rearrangement uses TRBV6-4 and TRBJ2-1; 9 nucleotides match TRBD2. The CDR3 loop spans 15 amino acids. V was pared by 2 bases and J by 9 bases, with 8 bases of the junction left unmatched. Germline V lookup: CDR1 MRHNA, CDR2 SNTAGT. CDR3 sequence reads: CASSDGVAGDLEQFF. The DNA for the CDR3 is TGTGCCAGCAGTGACGGGGTAGCGGGAGACCTTGAGCAGTTCTTC.

This clonotype was seen repeatedly, ten times or more. This rearrangement joins TRBV7-2 to TRBJ2-1; D tentatively reads TRBD1 or TRBD2 (5 bases each). In germline, CDR1 is SGHTA, CDR2 FQGNSA. CDR3 length equals 15 residues. Trimming shortened V by 5 bases and J by 9 bases, and 20 bases separated the two germline ends. In nucleotides, the CDR3 is TGTGCCAGCAGCCCTCGGGACCCCGGGCGGAGTGAGCAGTTCTTC. Translation: CASSPRDPGRSEQFF.

The V gene is TRBV6-6, the J gene TRBJ2-7; the match to TRBD1 covers 7 bases. The CDR3 has 12 residues. V gave up 11 bases and J gave up 2 bases; unmatched junction bases: 6. Germline-derived CDR1 and CDR2 are MNHNY and SVGAGI (reference sequence). The CDR3 DNA is TGTGCCTCGGGACAGTCGCCCTACGAGCAGTACTTC. Protein sequence: CASGQSPYEQYF.

This clonotype was recorded at least ten times. This chain joins TRBV6-5 and TRBJ1-2, with D tentatively TRBD1 (6 bases). Germline V lookup: CDR1 MNHEY, CDR2 SVGAGI. CDR3 length: 13 amino acids. Trimming stripped 7 bases from V and 8 bases from J, with 17 bases between. CDR3 sequence reads: CASTPTGQKGYTF. For the CDR3, the DNA is TGTGCCAGCACCCCTACAGGGCAAAAAGGCTACACCTTC.

The sample holds many counts of this clonotype. This chain connects TRBV7-6 to TRBJ2-7; possible D gene TRBD2, 6 bases. V lost 5 bases and J 2 bases, leaving 16 bases between the germline ends. Germline CDR1 and CDR2: SGHVS and FNYEAQ. The CDR3 runs to 15 residues. The CDR3 region is CASSPGGEATYEQYF. The CDR3 DNA reads as TGTGCCAGCAGCCCCGGGGGAGAAGCCACCTACGAGCAGTACTTC.

This clonotype was observed many times. The rearrangement joins TRBV4-1 to TRBJ2-7; D not resolved. V lost 0 bases, J lost 5 bases, and 17 bases lay in between. Germline V gene data show CDR1 as MGHRA and CDR2 as YSYEKL. This CDR3 has 16 amino acids. CDR3 amino acids: CASSQDLIVGRDEQYF. The CDR3 coding sequence is TGCGCCAGCAGCCAAGATCTGATCGTTGGACGGGACGAGCAGTACTTC.

Many counts were recorded for this clonotype. The chain couples TRBV5-4 to TRBJ1-2; possibly TRBD1 for D (6 bases). V dropped 5 bases and J dropped 3 bases, with 20 bases sitting between them. This CDR3 region has 16 residues. CDR1 SGHNT and CDR2 YYREEE come from the germline V gene (reference sequence). The CDR3 region is CASRNPQDSRDYGYTF. CDR3 in DNA: TGTGCCAGCAGAAACCCCCAGGACAGTCGCGACTATGGCTACACCTTC.

This clonotype was detected many times. The chain recombines TRBV2 with TRBJ1-4; D remains ambiguous. The CDR3 sequence is 17 residues long. The germline CDR1 and CDR2 sequences are SNHLY and FYNNEI. Trimming pared 3 bases from V and 4 bases from J, leaving 18 bases between. CDR3 bases: TGTGCCAGCAGTGAGGCGTCAGGACCTCCAAGTAATGAAAAACTGTTTTTT. It specifies CASSEASGPPSNEKLFF.

This clonotype was detected ten times or more. The chain links TRBV6-5 to TRBJ2-1; TRBD1 or TRBD2 may be the D gene (6 bases each). Germline CDR1 and CDR2: MNHEY and SVGAGI. Trimming took 8 bases from V and 5 from J, leaving 13 bases between them. The CDR3 spans 13 residues. The CDR3 spells CASRGQWDNEQFF. The DNA for the CDR3 is TGTGCCAGCCGGGGGCAGTGGGACAATGAGCAGTTCTTC.

In its sample, this clonotype is medium-sized. CDR3 sequence (DNA): TGTGCCAGCAGCTTAGTGTCCCTTAGCACAGATACGCAGTATTTT. This translates into CASSLVSLSTDTQYF. The chain carries TRBV7-9 and TRBJ2-3; D remains unclear. From germline, CDR1 is SEHNR and CDR2 FQNEAQ (reference sequence). Trimming removed 1 base from V and 0 bases from J, with 8 bases in between. This CDR3 contains 15 residues.

There are a few counts of this clonotype. V is TRBV7-9 and J is TRBJ2-6; D gene unclear. V was cut by 0 bases and J by 2 bases, with 8 bases left in between. The CDR3 consists of 16 residues. Looked up from germline, CDR1 is SEHNR and CDR2 is FQNEAQ (reference sequence). The CDR3 is CASSLASPAGANVLTF. CDR3 sequence (DNA): TGTGCCAGCAGCTTAGCGAGCCCGGCTGGGGCCAACGTCCTGACTTTC. Variable domain in full (rest from reference TRBV7-9 and TRBJ2-6): DTGVSQNPRHKITKRGQNVTFRCDPISEHNRLYWYRQTLGQGPEFLTYFQNEAQLEKSRLLSDRFSAERPKGSFSTLEIQRTEQGDSAMYLCASSLASPAGANVLTFGAGSRLTVL.

By proportion, this clonotype is medium-sized (0.01 to 0.1%). This rearrangement joins TRBV7-2 to TRBJ2-2, with D possibly called TRBD1 or TRBD2 (5 bases each). This CDR3 comprises 17 residues. CDR1 is SGHTA and CDR2 is FQGNSA in the germline V gene. Trimming pared 2 bases from V and 3 bases from J, leaving 16 bases between. The CDR3 DNA reads TGTGCCAGCAGCTTAAGCCCCCGGGGCGCCTACACCGGGGAGCTGTTTTTT. Translated: CASSLSPRGAYTGELFF.

This clonotype was seen repeatedly, ten times or more. V gene TRBV12-3 or TRBV12-4 combines with J gene TRBJ2-5; the match to TRBD2 covers 9 bases. The junction had 9 bases not matched to a gene; V was cut back by 3 bases and J by 7 bases. CDR3 length: 15 residues. The CDR3 sequence is CASSFGRGGLWTQYF. The CDR3, as DNA: TGTGCCAGCAGTTTCGGGCGGGGGGGTCTTTGGACCCAGTACTTC.

This clonotype was seen repeatedly, ten times or more. This rearrangement joins TRBV6-2 or TRBV6-3 to TRBJ1-1; D is unclear. Trimming pared 6 bases from V and 1 base from J, leaving 9 bases between. There are 13 residues in the CDR3. The germline V gene encodes CDR1 MNHEY and CDR2 SVGEGT. The CDR3 region is CASSIVQNTEAFF. DNA for the CDR3: TGTGCCAGCAGCATCGTTCAGAACACTGAAGCTTTCTTT.

Concerning this clonotype itself: A read error is possible here, since a much larger clone lies one base away. The chain recombines TRBV11-2 with TRBJ2-3, with 8 bases aligning to TRBD2. Per the germline V gene, CDR1 is SGHAT and CDR2 is FQNNGV. This CDR3 is built from 16 residues. CDR3 region: CASSLDTGLAADTQYF. Written as DNA, the CDR3 is TGTGCCAGCAGCCTAGACACAGGACTAGCAGCAGATACGCAGTATTTT.

The chain couples TRBV12-3 or TRBV12-4 to TRBJ2-7; the D is unclear. The length of the CDR3 is 14 residues. Trimming pared 1 base from V and 3 bases from J, leaving 10 bases between. Here the CDR3 reads CASSLGDTIYEQYF. As DNA, the CDR3 is TGTGCCAGCAGTTTAGGAGACACTATCTACGAGCAGTACTTC.

Ten or more counts support this clonotype. The chain carries TRBV27 and TRBJ2-7; 9 bases agree with TRBD1. There are 13 residues in the CDR3. From germline, CDR1 is MNHEY and CDR2 SMNVEV (reference sequence). Germline trimming cut 6 bases from V and 4 bases from J; bases unmatched to any gene: 4. The CDR3 coding sequence is TGTGCCAGCAGCTGGACAGGGGATTACGAGCAGTACTTC. Protein product: CASSWTGDYEQYF.

This clonotype was observed at least ten times. For the CDR3, the DNA is TGTGCCAGCAGCTTAGGGCTCTCGGATGGTCAGCCCCAGCATTTT. It translates to CASSLGLSDGQPQHF. This chain joins TRBV7-9 and TRBJ1-5; D gene ambiguous. Trimming pared 1 base from V and 6 bases from J, leaving 13 bases between. The CDR3 contains 15 residues. Germline-derived CDR1 and CDR2 are SEHNR and FQNEAQ (reference sequence).

This clonotype was found many times. V and J are TRBV20-1 and TRBJ2-7; 10 bases line up with TRBD2. The J segment lost 6 bases and the V segment lost 3 bases, leaving 5 bases of the junction unmatched. The CDR3 length is 13 residues. Germline V gives CDR1 DFQATT, CDR2 SNEGSKA (reference sequence). CDR3 loop: CSASPSGRLEQYF. For the CDR3, the DNA is TGCAGTGCTAGTCCTAGCGGGAGACTCGAGCAGTACTTC.

At least ten counts were recorded for this clonotype. The CDR3 reads CASSPTTGTDSYEQYF. The CDR3 region has the DNA TGTGCCAGCAGCCCGACGACCGGGACAGACTCCTACGAGCAGTACTTC. The rearrangement uses TRBV7-9 and TRBJ2-7; 7 bases align to TRBD1. V shed 5 bases, J shed 0 bases, and the junction held 10 bases outside the gene matches. The CDR3 covers 16 residues. The germline gives CDR1 SEHNR, CDR2 FQNEAQ (reference sequence).

This clonotype was counted ten times or more. The gene calls are TRBV5-8 and TRBJ2-7; D possibly corresponds to TRBD2 (6 bases). The CDR3 runs to 15 residues. CDR1 is SGHTS and CDR2 is YDEGEE in the germline V gene. V lost 4 bases and J lost 9, with 23 bases in between. The CDR3 nucleotides are TGTGCCAGCAGCCCGTACCGGCGGGGCCACATCGGGCAGTACTTC. This codes for CASSPYRRGHIGQYF.